This T cell receptor (beta chain) was found in a study of PD-1 blockade in classical Hodgkin lymphoma. Study details: Patients had nivolumab dosed at 3 mg/kg, delivered intravenously every 2 weeks.

General observations from the study: Compared with baseline, CD4+ but not CD8+ TCR diversity had risen significantly by C4D1.

The germline CDR1 and CDR2 sequences are ENHRY and SYGVKD. The CDR3 is 14 amino acids. J lost 2 bases, V lost 6 bases, and 6 bases had no gene match. Time point defined: cycle 4 day 1 (C4D1), after 6 weeks of nivolumab. There was relapse after autologous stem cell transplantation in every patient, and there was variation in brentuximab vedotin exposure. After thawing, PBMCs were subjected to magnetic negative selection to isolate CD8+ T cells. Here immunoSEQ multiplex PCR was the method, and the copy in TCRdb shows in-frame clones only, minus some. This sample has about 7,300 clones; about three quarters occur once, and the top ten carry around 35%. Concerning this clone: What it binds is not known.

V gene TRBV10-3 combines with J gene TRBJ2-7; 8 bases fit TRBD1. This clonotype was sampled from a human donor with classical Hodgkin lymphoma. The specimen comprised CD8+ T cells from blood, sampled before the fourth cycle of nivolumab. DNA for the CDR3: TGTGCCATCAGCGCCGGGACAGGTCCCTACGAGCAGTACTTC. Its translation is CAISAGTGPYEQYF.